This is a list of T cell receptor beta chains from one sample in a study of CD8 T cells in Susac syndrome. TCRdb processed the immunoSEQ multiplex PCR reads anew with MiXCR; each CDR3 protein has one entry. This table has about 110,000 distinct CDR3 sequences, less than 95% appearing once. Sequenced: CD8+ T cells from PBMCs. These receptors all come from a human donor with Susac syndrome. Both conserved end residues are part of each CDR3. D genes are given only for firm matches. Clone size is stated in some rows and not others, as once, few, many or a class when expanded.

d_gene	v_gene	abundance	len	j_gene	CDR3aa	CDR3nt
-	TRBV13	-	16	TRBJ2-2	CASSLQGGGGTGELFF	TGTGCCAGCAGCTTACAGGGCGGGGGCGGCACCGGGGAGCTGTTTTTT
TRBD2	TRBV9	-	15	TRBJ2-5	CASSPGGGRQETQYF	TGTGCCAGCAGTCCGGGAGGGGGAAGGCAAGAGACCCAGTACTTC
-	TRBV27	-	13	TRBJ1-1	CASSQGRGTEAFF	TGTGCCAGCAGCCAAGGGCGGGGCACTGAAGCTTTCTTT
-	TRBV13	-	13	TRBJ2-7	CASSLEVDYEQYF	TGTGCCAGCAGCTTAGAAGTGGACTACGAGCAGTACTTC
-	TRBV14	-	16	TRBJ2-7	CASSPRRGSDPNEQYF	TGTGCCAGCAGCCCCAGGAGGGGCTCTGACCCCAACGAGCAGTACTTC
-	TRBV5-1	-	15	TRBJ2-2	CASSLEQGVNGELFF	TGCGCCAGCAGCTTGGAGCAGGGTGTTAACGGGGAGCTGTTTTTT
TRBD2	TRBV28	once	15	TRBJ2-5	CASSTLAGGVETQYF	TGTGCCAGCAGTACCTTAGCGGGGGGGGTAGAGACCCAGTACTTC
TRBD1	TRBV25-1	-	15	TRBJ2-7	CASGSGTGGKDEQYF	TGTGCCAGCGGATCCGGGACAGGGGGCAAGGACGAGCAGTACTTC
-	TRBV9	-	13	TRBJ1-1	CASSVVQGIEAFF	TGTGCCAGCAGCGTAGTCCAGGGGATTGAAGCTTTCTTT
TRBD1	TRBV15	-	14	TRBJ1-5	CATSRDRGNQPQHF	TGTGCCACCAGCAGGGACAGGGGGAATCAGCCCCAGCATTTT
-	TRBV7-2	-	14	TRBJ1-5	CASRLGGDNQPQHF	TGTGCCAGCCGACTAGGAGGGGACAATCAGCCCCAGCATTTT
-	TRBV9	-	14	TRBJ1-5	CASSPAGGNQPQHF	TGTGCCAGCAGCCCGGCGGGGGGGAATCAGCCCCAGCATTTT
-	TRBV5-4	-	14	TRBJ2-7	CASSLGWGGYEQYF	TGTGCCAGCAGCTTGGGTTGGGGAGGCTACGAGCAGTACTTC
-	TRBV7-3	once	14	TRBJ2-7	CASSHGGTGYEQYF	TGTGCCAGCAGCCACGGAGGTACGGGCTACGAGCAGTACTTC
-	TRBV7-9	-	14	TRBJ2-5	CASSLLSGRETQYF	TGTGCCAGCAGCTTACTATCGGGGAGGGAGACCCAGTACTTC
-	TRBV6-2/TRBV6-3	-	15	TRBJ2-2	CAIADPRGHTGELFF	TGTGCCATCGCCGACCCCAGGGGACACACCGGGGAGCTGTTTTTT
-	TRBV18	once	14	TRBJ2-7	CASSPSDISYEQYF	TGTGCCAGCTCACCCTCGGACATCTCCTACGAGCAGTACTTC
-	TRBV27	-	13	TRBJ2-7	CASSFAVGYEQYF	TGTGCCAGCAGTTTCGCGGTGGGCTACGAGCAGTACTTC
-	TRBV9	-	13	TRBJ2-2	CASSVEGAGELFF	TGTGCCAGCAGCGTAGAAGGGGCCGGGGAGCTGTTTTTT
-	TRBV5-1	-	11	TRBJ2-7	CASSQGLEQYF	TGCGCCAGCAGCCAGGGTCTGGAGCAGTACTTC
-	TRBV12-3/TRBV12-4	-	10	TRBJ1-1	CATLLTEAFF	TGTGCCACCTTACTCACTGAAGCTTTCTTT
-	TRBV2	-	10	TRBJ2-7	CASSDLREYF	TGTGCCAGCAGCGACCTCCGGGAGTACTTC
-	TRBV3-1	-	14	TRBJ2-3	CASSPARPRDTQYF	TGTGCCAGCAGCCCGGCCCGTCCCCGAGATACGCAGTATTTT
-	TRBV28	-	13	TRBJ1-6	CASSSLGASPLHF	TGTGCCAGCAGTTCGCTCGGGGCCTCACCCCTCCACTTT
TRBD1	TRBV6-2/TRBV6-3	few	12	TRBJ1-2	CAIAGQGWGYTF	TGTGCCATCGCGGGACAGGGATGGGGCTACACCTTC
TRBD1	TRBV9	-	15	TRBJ1-5	CASSAAGQINQPQHF	TGTGCCAGCAGCGCGGCGGGACAGATCAATCAGCCCCAGCATTTT
-	TRBV21-1	-	10	TRBJ1-6	CASSIRPLHF	TGTGCCAGCAGCATACGACCCCTCCACTTT
-	TRBV9	-	13	TRBJ2-7	CASSAGGGLEQYF	TGTGCCAGCAGCGCCGGAGGAGGACTCGAGCAGTACTTC
TRBD2	TRBV9	once	16	TRBJ2-1	CASNVGFSGGVNEQFF	TGTGCCAGCAACGTAGGGTTTAGCGGGGGGGTGAATGAGCAGTTCTTC
-	TRBV20-1	-	15	TRBJ2-7	CSARPRTLDPNEQYF	TGCAGTGCTAGACCTAGGACACTAGACCCTAACGAGCAGTACTTC
-	TRBV12-3/TRBV12-4	-	11	TRBJ2-5	CASRSGETQYF	TGTGCCAGCAGGTCGGGGGAGACCCAGTACTTC
-	TRBV3-1	-	15	TRBJ1-1	CASSLYRGSNTEAFF	TGTGCCAGCAGCCTGTACCGGGGCTCGAACACTGAAGCTTTCTTT
-	TRBV14	-	12	TRBJ1-2	CASSQEIYGYTF	TGTGCCAGCAGCCAAGAAATATATGGCTACACCTTC
TRBD2	TRBV6-4	-	16	TRBJ2-3	CASSDSASGGTDTQYF	TGTGCCAGCAGTGACTCGGCTAGCGGGGGAACAGATACGCAGTATTTT
TRBD1	TRBV15	-	16	TRBJ1-6	CATSSNPGQILSPLHF	TGTGCCACCAGCAGCAACCCGGGACAGATCCTTTCACCCCTCCACTTT
-	TRBV6-5	-	16	TRBJ1-1	CASSYGRGFGNTEAFF	TGTGCCAGCAGTTACGGGCGAGGTTTTGGGAACACTGAAGCTTTCTTT
-	TRBV6-5	-	14	TRBJ2-3	CASKGEISTDTQYF	TGTGCCAGCAAGGGAGAGATAAGCACAGATACGCAGTATTTT
-	TRBV7-9	-	13	TRBJ2-7	CASSARDMYEQYF	TGTGCCAGCAGCGCCAGGGACATGTACGAGCAGTACTTC
-	TRBV9	once	16	TRBJ2-6	CASMTGRGSGANVLTF	TGTGCCAGCATGACCGGACGGGGCTCTGGGGCCAACGTCCTGACTTTC
TRBD1	TRBV5-1	-	15	TRBJ2-7	CASRDPTGQGYEQYF	TGCGCCAGCAGGGACCCGACGGGACAGGGGTACGAGCAGTACTTC
TRBD2	TRBV6-1	-	16	TRBJ2-7	CASSTTSGGPTYEQYF	TGTGCCAGCAGCACGACTAGCGGGGGCCCAACCTACGAGCAGTACTTC
TRBD1	TRBV7-2	-	14	TRBJ2-5	CASSLNRGAETQYF	TGTGCCAGCAGCTTAAACAGGGGAGCGGAGACCCAGTACTTC
TRBD1	TRBV5-1	-	18	TRBJ2-7	CASSLAPGGAELVYEQYF	TGCGCCAGCAGCTTGGCTCCAGGGGGCGCGGAGTTAGTCTACGAGCAGTACTTC
TRBD1	TRBV20-1	once	14	TRBJ1-4	CSARTADRNEKLFF	TGCAGTGCTAGAACGGCGGACAGGAATGAAAAACTGTTTTTT
TRBD1	TRBV9	-	16	TRBJ1-2	CASSPGDRPNAGGYTF	TGTGCCAGCAGCCCCGGGGACAGGCCTAACGCGGGGGGCTACACCTTC
-	TRBV15	-	14	TRBJ1-5	CATSRDRSNQPQHF	TGTGCCACCAGCAGAGATCGAAGCAATCAGCCCCAGCATTTT
TRBD1	TRBV5-1	-	15	TRBJ1-5	CASSLGGQGAQPQHF	TGCGCCAGCAGCTTGGGGGGACAGGGGGCTCAGCCCCAGCATTTT
-	TRBV7-2	-	14	TRBJ1-6	CASSLVEFLSPLHF	TGTGCCAGCAGCTTAGTGGAATTTTTATCACCCCTCCACTTT
TRBD1	TRBV20-1	-	16	TRBJ2-1	CSAREGDSLRYNEQFF	TGCAGTGCTAGAGAGGGGGACAGTCTACGATACAATGAGCAGTTCTTC
-	TRBV5-4	-	15	TRBJ2-2	CASSTFSPGTGELFF	TGTGCCAGCAGCACCTTTAGTCCGGGAACCGGGGAGCTGTTTTTT
-	TRBV6-1	-	12	TRBJ2-7	CASIYGSYEQYF	TGTGCCAGCATCTACGGATCCTACGAGCAGTACTTC
-	TRBV29-1	-	15	TRBJ2-5	CSARGHYREQETQYF	TGCAGCGCCAGAGGGCATTACCGGGAGCAAGAGACCCAGTACTTC
TRBD2	TRBV6-4	-	15	TRBJ2-3	CASSDTSGGTDTQYF	TGTGCCAGCAGTGACACTAGCGGGGGCACAGATACGCAGTATTTT
TRBD1	TRBV2	-	15	TRBJ2-7	CASHPTGTVSYEQYF	TGTGCCAGCCACCCCACCGGGACAGTCTCCTACGAGCAGTACTTC
-	TRBV9	-	15	TRBJ2-1	CASSGGSGAYNEQFF	TGTGCCAGCAGCGGAGGTAGCGGCGCCTACAATGAGCAGTTCTTC
-	TRBV4-1	-	15	TRBJ1-6	CASSQGRGRDSPLHF	TGCGCCAGCAGCCAAGGAAGGGGGAGGGATTCACCCCTCCACTTT
-	TRBV27	many	13	TRBJ1-5	CASSLSGNQPQHF	TGTGCCAGTAGTCTATCAGGCAATCAGCCCCAGCATTTT
TRBD1	TRBV20-1	-	12	TRBJ1-1	CSARQGLPEAFF	TGCAGTGCCAGACAGGGTTTGCCTGAAGCTTTCTTT
-	TRBV3-1	once	13	TRBJ2-2	CASSQEMRGELFF	TGTGCCAGCAGCCAAGAGATGAGGGGGGAGCTGTTTTTT
-	TRBV12-3/TRBV12-4	-	12	TRBJ2-2	CASKDGTGELFF	TGTGCCAGCAAAGACGGGACCGGGGAGCTGTTTTTT